This T cell receptor (beta chain) was captured by sequencing in a study of shared clonotypes between healthy human individuals. About the study: Each donor's CD4 naive and CD4 memory cells filled three plates apiece, CD8 naive two, and CD8 memory one. The study, taken as a whole, reports: In general, naive subsets displayed greater estimated richness than memory subsets did.

V was clipped by 10 bases and J by 0 bases, with 15 bases between them. The CDR3 extends over 14 amino acids. Germline CDR1 is ENHRY and CDR2 is SYGVKD. TCRdb's table, derived via immunoSEQ multiplex PCR, lists solely in-frame clones and lacks some. Of roughly 2,300,000 clones listed, less than 95% were seen once; the top ten hold about 0.36%. Concerning this clone itself: Its antigen remains unidentified.

The study separated CD4+ cells into CD45RA+ naive and CD45RA-negative memory subsets. The sequence was obtained from a man aged 18 to 30 in good health. Some clones in this sample may be carry-over from other donors' samples. The chain couples TRBV10-3 to TRBJ1-2; a possible D gene is TRBD1 (5 bases). Sequenced material: naive CD4+ T cells from PBMCs. Subset denoted: CD45RA+ positively selected. The CDR3 DNA follows: TGTGCCACCCAGGGTGGGGAGTCTAACTATGGCTACACCTTC. It yields the protein CATQGGESNYGYTF.